In its sample, the clone carrying this TCR beta chain was seen many times. As yet, its antigen is unknown. TCRdb used MiXCR to reprocess the RT-PCR reads, holding one entry per CDR3 protein. The sample has more than 700,000 distinct CDR3 sequences, about 20% seen once. These data are taken from a study of response to subunit inactivated influenza vaccine. Study-level results: The study's authors posited that every seasonal influenza vaccination enlists few new T cells.

This CDR3 is 14 amino acids long. Germline V gene lookup returns CDR1 ENHRY and CDR2 SYGVKD. V lost 5 bases to trimming and J lost 5 bases, with 13 bases between them. This clonotype originated in a man between 45 and 60 years old who received an inactivated influenza vaccine. J is TRBJ2-1 and V is TRBV10-3; perhaps TRBD2 as D (6 bases). Sequenced here: PBMCs from blood, sampled around 5 days after vaccination. CDR3 nucleotides: TGTGCCATCAGTACCGGGACTGGGAACAATGAGCAGTTCTTC. This gives the protein CAISTGTGNNEQFF.